The T cell receptor (beta chain) under discussion was sequenced for a study of spatial heterogeneity in lung cancer. Study summary: From matched bulk RNA-seq came a T cell module score, which showed a strong correlation with TCR transcript counts in tumor regions. In the raw reads, each unique TCR and UMI combination was present more than ten times on average.

Trimming removed 1 base from V and 6 bases from J; junction bases left unmatched: 2. This CDR3 contains 15 residues. CDR1 is SGHTA, CDR2 FQGNSA, per germline. TCRdb passed the 5' RACE reads through MiXCR, listing each CDR3 protein once. The data show roughly 18,000 distinct CDR3 sequences, roughly a tenth seen once. Described time point: sample taken at primary tumor resection. Unsorted whole RNA of tumor, nontumor lung or frozen PBMC was sequenced. Overall study results and limits: Tumors with more nonsynonymous mutations had more expanded intratumoral alpha and beta TCRs. The numbers of ubiquitous and regional expanded TCRs correlated with ubiquitous and regional nonsynonymous mutations, respectively.

This clonotype has just a few counts. Its antigen remains unidentified. This beta chain is a stray sequence in a library constructed for alpha chains; its clone size is not meaningful. The V and J genes are TRBV7-2 and TRBJ2-2; 10 bases are shared with TRBD1. The sample in question was lung tumor tissue, obtained at surgery. The sequence was obtained from a female donor with early-stage non-small cell lung cancer. The CDR3 DNA reads TGTGCCAGCAGCTTAGGGACAGGGGGTTCCGGGGAGCTGTTTTTT. This codes for CASSLGTGGSGELFF.